The 9 T cell receptor beta chains below all came from one sample that was sequenced in a study of T cell clonality in common variable immunodeficiency. Clones were sequenced by immunoSEQ multiplex PCR, and TCRdb holds only the in-frame ones, with some missing. There are 45,000 to 55,000 clones in the sample, none observed a single time. The sequencing sample was made of peripheral blood mononuclear cells. These receptors came from a person between 18 and 75 years old in good health.

This clone was detected ten times or more. The missing CDR3 end, 3 residues past where the read stops, is filled in from the germline J gene. The chain employs TRBV7-6 and TRBJ2-5; unclear D gene. The V gene's germline CDR1 is SGHVS and CDR2 FNYEAQ. CDR3 length: 14 amino acids. Trimming stripped 4 bases from V and 5 bases from J, with 14 bases between. Incomplete CDR3 DNA: TGTGCCAGCAGCTCCTCCCACCCAAGGGAGACC. Translated: CASSSSHPRET. The CDR3 reads in full as CASSSSHPRETQYF.

Many counts were recorded for this clone. Read sequence stops 3 residues before the CDR3 end, and the germline J gene provides the missing end. V gene TRBV5-1 combines with J gene TRBJ2-3; D is possibly TRBD1 or TRBD2 (5 bases each). Trimming cost V 0 bases and J 6 bases, with 11 bases left between them. Germline V lookup: CDR1 SGHRS, CDR2 YFSETQ. The CDR3 extends over 14 amino acids. The CDR3 here is CASSLVERGDTQYF. The covered CDR3 bases are TGCGCCAGCAGCTTGGTGGAGAGGGGCGATACG.

This clone was counted many times. The read halts 3 residues ahead of the CDR3 end, with the missing end drawn from the germline J gene. The rearrangement joins TRBV7-2 to TRBJ1-5; unclear D gene. Germline loops: CDR1 SGHTA, CDR2 FQGNSA. V was trimmed by 1 base and J by 7 bases, leaving 8 bases between them. The CDR3 extends over 13 amino acids. The covered CDR3 bases are TGTGCCAGCAGCTTAGAGCGTTACCAGCCC. This codes for CASSLERYQP. The CDR3, in full, reads CASSLERYQPQHF. The complete variable domain, with remaining parts taken from reference TRBV7-2 and TRBJ1-5, reads GAGVSQSPSNKVTEKGKDVELRCDPISGHTALYWYRQSLGQGLEFLIYFQGNSAPDKSGLPSDRFSAERTGGSVSTLTIQRTQQEDSAVYLCASSLERYQPQHFGDGTRLSIL.

This clone was recorded many times. The CDR3 goes on 3 residues after the read ends, and that part is filled in from the germline J gene. This chain connects TRBV19 to TRBJ1-2; unclear D gene. Trimming pared 5 bases from V and 2 bases from J, leaving 9 bases between. Germline V gives CDR1 LNHDA, CDR2 SQIVND (reference sequence). The CDR3 runs to 13 residues. This chain's CDR3 is CASSLTENYGYTF. CDR3 DNA (partial): TGTGCCAGTAGTCTCACAGAGAACTATGGC.

This clone showed up many times. The read gets to within 3 residues of the CDR3 end, and the germline J gene fills in the rest. The chain carries TRBV4-2 and TRBJ2-7, with D tentatively TRBD2 (7 bases). Germline CDR1 is LGHNA and CDR2 is YNFKEQ. The CDR3 has 16 amino acids. V was clipped by 3 bases and J by 3 bases, with 18 bases between them. This CDR3 reads CASSHPGGGSGYEQYF. The part of the CDR3 DNA that was read is TGTGCCAGCAGCCACCCGGGGGGCGGGAGTGGCTACGAG.

This clone occurred many times. The read is 3 residues too short to cover the CDR3 end, so that end is filled in from the germline J gene. This chain joins TRBV18 and TRBJ2-7, with 8 bases fitting TRBD1. CDR1 KGHSH and CDR2 LQKENI come from the germline V gene. J lost 4 bases, V lost 3 bases, and 5 bases had no gene match. The CDR3 is 14 residues long. CDR3 region: CASSPETGEYEQYF. The sequenced part of the CDR3 DNA is TGTGCCAGCTCACCTGAGACAGGGGAATACGAG.

This clone was recorded many times. The CDR3 end lies 3 residues beyond the end of the read and is filled in from the germline J gene. J is TRBJ2-1 and V is TRBV6-2 or TRBV6-3, with D perhaps matching TRBD2 (6 bases). The CDR3 extends over 14 amino acids. Germline V lookup: CDR1 MNHEY, CDR2 SVGEGT. Trimming stripped 4 bases from V and 7 bases from J, with 14 bases between. The sequenced part of the CDR3 DNA is TGTGCCAGCAGTTGGGACTCTGAGGGGAATGAG. Protein product: CASSWDSEGNE. The full-length CDR3 reads as CASSWDSEGNEQFF.

This clone has ten or more counts. The CDR3 end falls 3 residues outside the read, so it is completed with the germline J gene. This CDR3 is also generated by other DNA sequences in the sample. The rearrangement links TRBV7-9 to TRBJ1-1; tentatively, D is TRBD1 (5 bases). Germline V CDR1 and CDR2: SEHNR, FQNEAQ (reference sequence). The CDR3 consists of 14 residues. V lost 3 bases and J lost 0, with 8 bases in between. The CDR3 reads CASSLGQVNTEAFF. The CDR3 bases that were read are TGTGCCAGCAGCTTGGGGCAGGTGAACACTGAA.

This clone was recorded many times. The read falls 3 residues short of the CDR3 end, and the missing part is taken from the germline J gene. This chain joins TRBV20-1 and TRBJ2-2; tentatively, D is TRBD2 (6 bases). The germline V gene encodes CDR1 DFQATT and CDR2 SNEGSKA (reference sequence). The CDR3 extends over 14 amino acids. The germline V and J ends were trimmed by 3 bases and 4 bases, with 12 bases remaining between them. The part of the CDR3 DNA that was read is TGCAGTGCTAGTGGGGGGAGTGCCACCGGGGAG. Translation gives CSASGGSATGE. The whole CDR3 sequence is CSASGGSATGELFF.